A selection of T cell receptor beta chains follows, all from one sample in a study of blood T cell repertoires in COVID-19. Clones were sequenced by immunoSEQ multiplex PCR, and TCRdb holds only the in-frame ones, with some missing. The sample carries about 30,000 clones, about three quarters recorded once. The sample comprised peripheral blood. The receptors were sampled from a woman in her seventies with active or convalescent COVID-19. CDR3s include the opening cysteine and the closing phenylalanine or tryptophan. The D gene is left open where the match is weak. Size values are once, few and many counts, or a class for expanded clones, and some rows have none.

j_gene | v_gene | abundance | d_gene | CDR3aa | CDR3nt
TRBJ2-3 | TRBV19 | - | TRBD2 | CASSILAGGGGDTQYF | TGTGCCAGTAGTATCCTGGCGGGAGGGGGGGGAGATACGCAGTATTTT
TRBJ2-2 | TRBV14 | - | TRBD1 | CASSQTTGFDTGELFF | TGTGCCAGCAGCCAAACGACAGGGTTTGACACCGGGGAGCTGTTTTTT
TRBJ1-2 | TRBV6-2/TRBV6-3 | few | TRBD1 | CASSYAAGGYYGYTF | TGTGCCAGCAGTTACGCCGCAGGGGGCTATTATGGCTACACCTTC
TRBJ1-1 | TRBV10-3 | - | TRBD1 | CAISNPGQGVRTEAFF | TGTGCCATCAGTAATCCGGGACAGGGCGTCCGCACTGAAGCTTTCTTT
TRBJ1-5 | TRBV28 | - | TRBD1 | CASSTSQGINQPQHF | TGTGCCAGCAGTACCTCACAGGGGATCAATCAGCCCCAGCATTTT
TRBJ1-5 | TRBV19 | - | TRBD1 | CASSATGGGNQPQHF | TGTGCCAGTAGCGCTACAGGGGGCGGCAATCAGCCCCAGCATTTT
TRBJ2-3 | TRBV19 | - | TRBD2 | CASSIHSGATDTQYF | TGTGCCAGTAGTATACATAGCGGGGCTACAGATACGCAGTATTTT
TRBJ2-2 | TRBV6-4 | - | - | CASSYRWDTGELFF | TGTGCCAGCAGTTACAGGTGGGACACCGGGGAGCTGTTTTTT
TRBJ1-1 | TRBV19 | once | TRBD1 | CASSIGTGGTEAFF | TGTGCCAGTAGTATTGGGACAGGGGGCACTGAAGCTTTCTTT
TRBJ1-2 | TRBV18 | - | TRBD1 | CASSPGQGSLGYGYTF | TGTGCCAGCTCACCGGGACAGGGCTCCCTTGGCTATGGCTACACCTTC
TRBJ2-3 | TRBV7-6 | - | - | CASSLEVERTSTDTQYF | TGTGCCAGCAGCTTAGAAGTGGAGCGGACTAGCACAGATACGCAGTATTTT
TRBJ1-2 | TRBV7-3 | - | - | CASSLNGDYGYTF | TGTGCCAGCAGCTTAAACGGGGACTATGGCTACACCTTC
TRBJ1-2 | TRBV30 | - | TRBD1 | CAWAGQGRRGYTF | TGTGCCTGGGCGGGACAGGGCCGACGGGGCTACACCTTC
TRBJ2-1 | TRBV28 | - | TRBD2 | CASRLGTSPVVEQFF | TGTGCCAGCAGACTGGGGACTAGCCCTGTGGTGGAGCAGTTCTTC
TRBJ2-7 | TRBV6-6 | few | TRBD2 | CASSTSGSYEQYF | TGTGCCAGCAGTACTAGCGGCTCCTACGAGCAGTACTTC
TRBJ1-6 | TRBV27 | - | - | CASSLRGSPLHF | TGTGCCAGCAGTTTAAGGGGCTCACCCCTCCACTTT
TRBJ1-2 | TRBV6-1 | - | - | CASSENRVSAYGYTF | TGTGCCAGCAGTGAAAACAGGGTTTCGGCCTATGGCTACACCTTC
TRBJ2-5 | TRBV28 | - | - | CASSSTVTETQYF | TGTGCCAGCAGTTCGACAGTGACAGAGACCCAGTACTTC
TRBJ1-6 | TRBV3-1/TRBV3-2 | - | - | CASSQVARGPGNSPLHF | TGTGCCAGCAGCCAAGTGGCCAGGGGACCAGGTAATTCACCCCTCCACTTT
TRBJ2-1 | TRBV5-1 | - | TRBD1 | CASRDRENEQFF | TGCGCCAGCAGGGACAGGGAAAATGAGCAGTTCTTC
TRBJ1-6 | TRBV5-1 | - | - | CASSPRTGIASPLHF | TGCGCCAGCAGCCCTCGCACAGGGATCGCGTCACCCCTCCACTTT
TRBJ1-1 | TRBV14 | few | - | CASSHFSTEAFF | TGTGCCAGCAGCCATTTTTCAACTGAAGCTTTCTTT
TRBJ2-5 | TRBV11-2 | - | TRBD1 | CASSSGDRPQETQYF | TGTGCCAGCAGCTCCGGGGACAGGCCCCAAGAGACCCAGTACTTC
TRBJ1-6 | TRBV19 | once | - | CASKATAANSPLHF | TGTGCCTCAAAAGCCACTGCTGCTAATTCACCCCTCCACTTT
TRBJ1-1 | TRBV19 | - | - | CASKQQGSIEAFF | TGTGCCAGTAAACAACAGGGCTCGATTGAAGCTTTCTTT
TRBJ1-5 | TRBV2 | once | - | CASSPGGSNQPQHF | TGTGCCAGCAGCCCTGGGGGCAGCAATCAGCCCCAGCATTTT
TRBJ1-2 | TRBV14 | - | TRBD1 | CASSPSGGGGYGYTF | TGTGCCAGCAGCCCGTCGGGAGGGGGCGGCTATGGCTACACCTTC
TRBJ2-7 | TRBV5-6 | - | - | CASSFFRNEQYF | TGTGCCAGCAGCTTCTTCAGAAACGAGCAGTACTTC
TRBJ2-7 | TRBV5-5 | - | TRBD1 | CASRGEDRGKAYEQYF | TGTGCCAGCAGGGGGGAAGACAGGGGTAAGGCCTACGAGCAGTACTTC
TRBJ1-5 | TRBV15 | - | - | CATSRDGQSQHF | TGTGCCACCAGCAGAGATGGGCAGTCCCAGCATTTT
TRBJ2-3 | TRBV24-1 | - | - | CATSDSSGADTQYF | TGTGCCACCAGTGATTCATCAGGGGCAGATACGCAGTATTTT